Sequencing of this TCR beta chain was carried out in a study of CD8 T cells in ankylosing spondylitis. There are 13 residues in the CDR3. V was shortened by 2 bases and J by 8 bases, with 12 bases between the two germline ends. Looked up from germline, CDR1 is DFQATT and CDR2 is SNEGSKA (reference sequence). At least ten counts were recorded for this clonotype. Its antigen remains unknown. TCRdb reanalysed the 5' RACE reads using MiXCR and keeps one entry per CDR3 protein. Counted here are 800,000 to 900,000 distinct CDR3 sequences, about 11% occurring once; the ten biggest clones make up roughly 0.51%. The study's findings and limits: In ankylosing spondylitis blood, a motif of seven or eight highly homologous TCR beta variants appeared characteristic.

The material sequenced was blood, either unsorted or a sorted T cell fraction (not recorded which). This clonotype was obtained from a male donor with ankylosing spondylitis. The genes are TRBV20-1 and TRBJ1-4; D is unresolved. The CDR3 is CSARQPPAEKLFF. Written as DNA, the CDR3 is TGCAGTGCTAGACAACCTCCTGCGGAAAAACTGTTTTTT.